The 18 T cell receptor beta chains in this list originate from one sample, sequenced in a study of cytomegalovirus exposure and HLA in healthy donors. Primers: 60 Vbeta forward and 13 Jbeta reverse. Here immunoSEQ multiplex PCR was the method, and the copy in TCRdb shows in-frame clones only, minus some. Among a few hundred thousand clones listed, roughly 80% were seen once. Sequencing input: PBMCs. Receptors were obtained from a man aged 30 to 45 in good health and CMV-seronegative.

This clone was seen only once. The V and J genes are TRBV19 and TRBJ1-2, with TRBD1 matching over 7 bases. Losses at the gene ends were 7 bases for V and 1 base for J; bases not matched to a gene: 6. The CDR3 covers 14 residues. Germline V CDR1 and CDR2: LNHDA, SQIVND (reference sequence). The CDR3 protein is CASTPDRNNYGYTF. For the CDR3, the DNA is TGTGCCAGTACCCCGGACAGGAATAACTATGGCTACACCTTC.

This clone has a handful of counts. V and J are TRBV2 and TRBJ1-4; D remains ambiguous. The V gene's germline CDR1 is SNHLY and CDR2 FYNNEI. V was pared by 2 bases and J by 4 bases, with 11 bases between. The CDR3 spans 15 residues. For the CDR3, the DNA is TGTGCCAGCAGTGAATCATCCAGGTATAATGAAAAACTGTTTTTT. It encodes CASSESSRYNEKLFF.

This clone turned up a few times. A junction boundary mismatches the germline segment, possibly from a read error. CDR3 sequence: CASSLVGASVLTF. DNA for the CDR3: TGTGCCAGCAGCTTGGTTGGGGCCAGCGTCCTGACTTTC. The V call is TRBV7-2, the J call TRBJ2-6, with D maybe TRBD1 (5 bases). The CDR3 length is 13 residues. Germline CDR1 is SGHTA and CDR2 is FQGNSA.

The chain combines TRBV2 with TRBJ2-7, with D perhaps matching TRBD2 (6 bases). CDR3 length: 13 residues. The germline V gene encodes CDR1 SNHLY and CDR2 FYNNEI. V was shortened by 7 bases and J by 6 bases, with 16 bases between the two germline ends. The CDR3 DNA is TGTGCCAGCAACCCGCCGGGAGCCCTCGAGCAGTACTTC. This encodes CASNPPGALEQYF.

The chain combines TRBV27 with TRBJ1-1; 7 positions agree with TRBD1. V dropped 3 bases and J dropped 5; count of bases not matched to a gene: 6. The CDR3 sequence is 14 residues long. CDR1 and CDR2 from the germline V gene are MNHEY and SMNVEV (reference sequence). The CDR3 is CASSFTGAGTEAFF. The DNA for the CDR3 is TGTGCCAGCAGTTTTACAGGGGCAGGTACTGAAGCTTTCTTT.

The rearrangement links TRBV2 to TRBJ2-6; 8 positions match TRBD1. Germline assignment: CDR1 SNHLY and CDR2 FYNNEI. This CDR3 comprises 18 residues. Unmatched junction bases numbered 11, after V lost 6 bases and J lost 1 base. The CDR3 DNA sequence: TGTGCCAGCAGGGTAGGACAGGGAGGTTCTTCTGGGGCCAACGTCCTGACTTTC. Amino acid sequence: CASRVGQGGSSGANVLTF.

This clone has more than one count but fewer than ten. The chain employs TRBV9 and TRBJ2-7; 11 bases agree with TRBD2. The CDR3 has 16 residues. V gave up 4 bases and J gave up 0 bases; unmatched junction bases: 6. CDR1 is SGDLS, CDR2 YYNGEE, per germline. The CDR3 DNA follows: TGTGCCAGCAGCCCACTTGGGACTAGCGGCTCCTACGAGCAGTACTTC. It yields the protein CASSPLGTSGSYEQYF. The full variable domain, in which reference TRBV9 and TRBJ2-7 provide the parts outside the CDR3, is DSGVTQTPKHLITATGQRVTLRCSPRSGDLSVYWYQQSLDQGLQFLIQYYNGEERAKGNILERFSAQQFPDLHSELNLSSLELGDSALYFCASSPLGTSGSYEQYFGPGTRLTVT.

The J gene is TRBJ2-1, the V gene TRBV5-1, with 16 bases lining up with TRBD2. The CDR3 length is 20 residues. With 4 bases clipped from V and 10 bases from J, the junction kept 20 bases outside the gene matches. Germline V gene sequence: CDR1 SGHRS, CDR2 YFSETQ. The CDR3 sequence is CASSPPRGAGLAGGAGEQFF. The CDR3 region has the DNA TGCGCCAGCAGCCCACCCCGGGGGGCGGGACTAGCGGGGGGGGCGGGGGAGCAGTTCTTC.

The table lists this clone with a count of one. The V call is TRBV7-9, the J call TRBJ1-5, with unresolved D. This CDR3 comprises 14 residues. Germline-derived CDR1 and CDR2 are SEHNR and FQNEAQ (reference sequence). V lost 3 bases to trimming and J lost 9 bases, with 15 bases between them. CDR3 DNA: TGTGCCAGCAGCTTCTCAGGATCCCCTCGGCCCCAGCATTTT. Protein: CASSFSGSPRPQHF.

The rearrangement joins TRBV4-2 to TRBJ2-7; D unclear. Germline V lookup: CDR1 LGHNA, CDR2 YNFKEQ. Trimming took 3 bases from V and 3 from J, leaving 18 bases between them. The CDR3 has 16 residues. The CDR3 DNA reads as TGTGCCAGCAGCCAGGTTTCGACCCACGAGGACTACGAGCAGTACTTC. Its protein product is CASSQVSTHEDYEQYF.

V gene TRBV7-9 combines with J gene TRBJ1-3; 7 nucleotides line up with TRBD1. Germline V gives CDR1 SEHNR, CDR2 FQNEAQ (reference sequence). V lost 5 bases to trimming and J lost 2 bases; unmatched junction nucleotides: 3. This CDR3 has 14 amino acids. CDR3 sequence reads: CASSRQGPGNTIYF. In DNA, the CDR3 is TGTGCCAGCAGCAGACAGGGCCCTGGAAACACCATATATTTT. Looking up the rest from reference TRBV7-9 and TRBJ1-3 gives the full variable domain: DTGVSQNPRHKITKRGQNVTFRCDPISEHNRLYWYRQTLGQGPEFLTYFQNEAQLEKSRLLSDRFSAERPKGSFSTLEIQRTEQGDSAMYLCASSRQGPGNTIYFGEGSWLTVV.

J is TRBJ2-7 and V is TRBV5-1, with TRBD1 as a possible D gene (8 bases). Trimming stripped 4 bases from V and 2 bases from J, with 13 bases between. The CDR3 contains 14 residues. CDR1 is SGHRS, CDR2 YFSETQ, per germline. CDR3 protein: CASSSGDRTYEQYF. The CDR3 DNA reads TGCGCCAGCAGCAGCGGGGACAGGACCTACGAGCAGTACTTC.

V and J are TRBV7-2 and TRBJ2-2; possible D gene TRBD1, 5 bases. Germline values: CDR1 SGHTA, CDR2 FQGNSA. This CDR3 contains 14 residues. The V end was cut by 2 bases, the J end by 1 base, with 5 bases between. The CDR3 DNA reads TGTGCCAGCAGCTTACAGGGGAACACCGGGGAGCTGTTTTTT. Amino acid sequence: CASSLQGNTGELFF.

The genes are TRBV6-5 and TRBJ2-5, with 8 bases lining up with TRBD2. The end of the DNA is better explained by TRBJ2-7, so the J call may be wrong. From germline, CDR1 is MNHEY and CDR2 SVGAGI. CDR3 length: 14 amino acids. CDR3 DNA: TGTGCCAGCAGTTACTGGCGGGGGGCCTACGAGCAGTACTTC. It codes for CASSYWRGAYEQYF.

The chain couples TRBV28 to TRBJ1-5; D gene ambiguous. The germline V gene encodes CDR1 MDHEN and CDR2 SYDVKM. V lost 3 bases to trimming and J lost 3 bases, with 9 bases between them. The CDR3 has 14 residues. The CDR3 region is CASSLTSANQPQHF. The CDR3 DNA follows: TGTGCCAGCAGTTTGACAAGTGCCAATCAGCCCCAGCATTTT.

The rearrangement uses TRBV11-3 and TRBJ1-1; D is unresolved. The V end lost 3 bases, the J end lost 0 bases, and 14 bases lay between the germline ends. CDR1 SGHNT and CDR2 YENEEA come from the germline V gene. The CDR3 contains 16 residues. The CDR3 region is CASSFRQERMNTEAFF. For the CDR3, the DNA is TGTGCCAGCAGCTTTAGGCAGGAACGCATGAACACTGAAGCTTTCTTT.

The chain recombines TRBV6-5 with TRBJ1-2, with D maybe TRBD1 (5 bases). Germline V lookup: CDR1 MNHEY, CDR2 SVGAGI. There are 11 residues in the CDR3. V dropped 3 bases and J dropped 11 bases, with 10 bases sitting between them. The CDR3 region is CASSYPGGYTF. CDR3 coding DNA: TGTGCCAGCAGTTATCCCGGGGGTTACACCTTC.

The chain couples TRBV2 to TRBJ2-3; 8 bases match TRBD1. V trimming: 4 bases; J trimming: 7 bases; junction bases outside the gene matches: 4. The CDR3 spans 13 residues. Germline V gene lookup returns CDR1 SNHLY and CDR2 FYNNEI. The CDR3 loop reads CASSGQGSHTQYF. For the CDR3, the DNA is TGTGCCAGCAGTGGACAGGGGAGTCATACGCAGTATTTT.